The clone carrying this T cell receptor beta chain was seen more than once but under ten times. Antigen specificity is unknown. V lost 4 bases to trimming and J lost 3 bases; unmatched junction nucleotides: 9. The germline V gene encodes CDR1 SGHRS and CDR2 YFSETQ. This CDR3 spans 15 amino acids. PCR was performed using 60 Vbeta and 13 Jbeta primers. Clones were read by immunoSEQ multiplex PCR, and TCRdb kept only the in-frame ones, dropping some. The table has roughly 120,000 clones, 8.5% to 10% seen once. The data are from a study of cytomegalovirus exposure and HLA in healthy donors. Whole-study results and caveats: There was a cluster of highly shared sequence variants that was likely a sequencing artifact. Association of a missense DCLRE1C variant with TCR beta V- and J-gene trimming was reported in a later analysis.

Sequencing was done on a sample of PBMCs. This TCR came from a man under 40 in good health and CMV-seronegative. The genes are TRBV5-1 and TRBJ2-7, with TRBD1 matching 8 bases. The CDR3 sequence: CASSATGGIFYEQYF. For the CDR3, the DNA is TGCGCCAGCAGCGCCACAGGGGGGATCTTCTACGAGCAGTACTTC.